This record covers a single TCR beta chain. Its antigen remains unidentified. The data belong to a study of cytomegalovirus exposure and HLA in healthy donors. Notes on the study in general: A later analysis associated 15,000 or so TCR beta sequences with HLA alleles at a 0.05 false discovery rate. Reports described diagnosis of cytomegalovirus status by the classifier as highly specific and sensitive.

The junction had 12 bases not matched to a gene; V was cut back by 5 bases and J by 7 bases. The CDR3 loop spans 17 amino acids. CDR1 LNHDA and CDR2 SQIVND come from the germline V gene (reference sequence). Amplification used 60 Vbeta primers and 13 Jbeta primers. In the original processing: About 80 million unique TCR beta chains, roughly 11 million of them shared, were counted by a later analysis. Only in-frame clones appear in the TCRdb table, and some are missing; sequencing was by immunoSEQ multiplex PCR. V and J calls and clone size are those listed in that table; D and trimming were worked out from the DNA. The sample lists about 190,000 clones; about 80% were seen once.

V gene TRBV19 combines with J gene TRBJ2-1; 12 bases are a match to TRBD2. The receptor's source is a woman in her thirties or forties in good health and CMV-seronegative. Input material: PBMCs. This CDR3 is CASSGVGLAGGRNEQFF. In DNA form, the CDR3 reads TGTGCCAGTAGTGGCGTCGGGCTAGCGGGAGGGAGGAATGAGCAGTTCTTC.